This T cell receptor (beta chain) was sequenced during a study of T-cell memory formation after mild COVID-19. Whole-study context: Clustering of TCRs was largely donor specific.

Findings and limits, study-wide: CD4/CD8 balance held among clones contracting day 15 to 85, and later expanders leaned CD4+.

In its sample, this clonotype was seen a few times. Antigen unknown. V lost 5 bases, J lost 8 bases, and 16 bases lay in between. Germline assignment: CDR1 PRHDT and CDR2 FYEKMQ (reference sequence). This CDR3 spans 14 amino acids. From 5'RACE with constant-segment primers came TCR alpha and TCR beta cDNA libraries that carried sample barcodes and UMIs. One entry per CDR3 protein results from TCRdb running MiXCR on the 5' RACE reads. The data hold around 200,000 distinct CDR3 sequences, with over 20% observed a single time. Input material: PBMCs or a T cell subset sorted from them (not recorded which). The sequence was collected from an adult woman who had mild COVID-19 (a few samples of this study predate the infection). Cell type and time point are not known. The rearrangement uses TRBV13 and TRBJ2-1, with D possibly TRBD1 on 6 matching bases. The CDR3 nucleotides are TGTGCCAGCAGCCCAAGGGCAGGGGCAGATGAGCAGTTCTTC. It specifies CASSPRAGADEQFF.